Only one count was recorded for the clone carrying this T cell receptor (beta chain). Its antigen is unknown. Germline assignment: CDR1 SGHDT and CDR2 YYEEEE. This CDR3 contains 14 residues. V lost 0 bases and J lost 2, with 6 bases in between. It was with 60 Vbeta and 13 Jbeta primers that the PCR ran. TCRdb's table, derived via immunoSEQ multiplex PCR, lists solely in-frame clones and lacks some. The top ten hold about 3.5% of the sample, which has about 120,000 clones, around 79% seen once. This sample is drawn from a study of cytomegalovirus exposure and HLA in healthy donors. Study findings and constraints: The study labeled more than 150 TCR beta chains cytomegalovirus-associated. In vitro experiments confirmed that a few CMV-associated chains were specific for CMV antigens. Later genetic work tied a missense DCLRE1C variant to beta-chain V and J trimming.

Donors sampled were nominally healthy, though unrecorded immune exposures were likely. Sequencing input: PBMCs. The clonotype comes from a woman aged 25 to 45 in good health and CMV-seropositive. The chain couples TRBV5-6 to TRBJ1-3; the D is unclear. The CDR3 nucleotides are TGTGCCAGCAGCTTGGTCACGGCTGGAAACACCATATATTTT. It yields the protein CASSLVTAGNTIYF.